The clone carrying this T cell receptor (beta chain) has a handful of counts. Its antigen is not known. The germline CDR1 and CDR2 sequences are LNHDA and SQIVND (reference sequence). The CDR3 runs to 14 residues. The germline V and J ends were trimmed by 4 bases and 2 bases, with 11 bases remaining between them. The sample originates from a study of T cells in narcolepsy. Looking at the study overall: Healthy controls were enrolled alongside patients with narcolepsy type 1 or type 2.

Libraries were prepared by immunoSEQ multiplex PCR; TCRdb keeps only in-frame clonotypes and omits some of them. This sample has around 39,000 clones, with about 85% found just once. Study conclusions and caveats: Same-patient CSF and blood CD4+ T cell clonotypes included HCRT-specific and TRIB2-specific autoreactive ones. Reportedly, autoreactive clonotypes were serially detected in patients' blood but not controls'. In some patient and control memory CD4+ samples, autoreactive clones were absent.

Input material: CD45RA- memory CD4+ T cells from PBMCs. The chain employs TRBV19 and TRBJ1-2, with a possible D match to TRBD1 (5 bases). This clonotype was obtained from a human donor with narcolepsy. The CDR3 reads CASSTDGDNYGYTF. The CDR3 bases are TGTGCCAGTAGTACCGACGGGGACAACTATGGCTACACCTTC. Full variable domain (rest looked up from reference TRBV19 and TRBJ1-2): DGGITQSPKYLFRKEGQNVTLSCEQNLNHDAMYWYRQDPGQGLRLIYYSQIVNDFQKGDIAEGYSVSREKKESFPLTVTSAQKNPTAFYLCASSTDGDNYGYTFGSGTRLTVV.